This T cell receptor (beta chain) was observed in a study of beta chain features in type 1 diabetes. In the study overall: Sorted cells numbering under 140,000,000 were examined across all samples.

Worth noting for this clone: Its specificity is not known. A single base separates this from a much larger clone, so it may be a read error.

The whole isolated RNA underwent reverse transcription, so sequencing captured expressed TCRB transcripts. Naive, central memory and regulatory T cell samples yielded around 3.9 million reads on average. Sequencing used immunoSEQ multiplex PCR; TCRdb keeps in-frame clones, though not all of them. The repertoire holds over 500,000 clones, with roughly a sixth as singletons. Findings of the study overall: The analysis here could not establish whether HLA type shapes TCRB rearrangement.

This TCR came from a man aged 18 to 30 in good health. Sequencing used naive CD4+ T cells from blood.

CDR3 coding DNA: TGTGCCAGCAGTAGGGACTACGAGCAGTACTTC. Translated: CASSRDYEQYF. This chain joins TRBV6-5 and TRBJ2-7; D is undetermined. Trimming removed 5 bases at V and 3 bases at J, with 5 bases between. Germline V gives CDR1 MNHEY, CDR2 SVGAGI. This CDR3 region has 11 residues.